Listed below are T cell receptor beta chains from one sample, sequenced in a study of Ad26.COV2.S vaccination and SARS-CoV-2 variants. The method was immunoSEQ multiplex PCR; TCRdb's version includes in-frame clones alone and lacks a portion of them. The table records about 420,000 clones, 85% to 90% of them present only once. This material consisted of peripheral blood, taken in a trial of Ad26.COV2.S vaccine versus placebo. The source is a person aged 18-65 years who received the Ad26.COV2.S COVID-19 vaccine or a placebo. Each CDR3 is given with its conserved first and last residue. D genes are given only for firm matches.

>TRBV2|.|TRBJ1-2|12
CAGFRASPSYTF
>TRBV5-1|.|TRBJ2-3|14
CASSLAQGTDTQYF
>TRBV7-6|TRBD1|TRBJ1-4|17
CASSLGQTGTNNEKLFF
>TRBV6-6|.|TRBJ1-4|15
CASSYSGRANEKLFF
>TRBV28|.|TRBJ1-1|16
CASSDSNLYQNTEAFF
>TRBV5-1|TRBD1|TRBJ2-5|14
CASSLGQVGETQYF
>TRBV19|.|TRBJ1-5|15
CASRPDRYSNQPQHF
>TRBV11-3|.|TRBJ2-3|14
CASSPGTSTDTQYF
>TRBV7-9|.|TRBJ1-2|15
CASSSPIGGVEGYTF
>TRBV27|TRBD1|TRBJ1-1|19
CASSLNLKSWTGGNTEAFF
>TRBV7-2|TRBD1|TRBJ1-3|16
CASSLGKTGAGNTIYF
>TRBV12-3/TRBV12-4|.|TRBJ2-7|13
CASRLSGSYEQYF
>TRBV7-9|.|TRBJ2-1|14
CASSLALKGWEQFF
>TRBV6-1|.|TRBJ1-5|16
CASSDEGGFGNQPQHF
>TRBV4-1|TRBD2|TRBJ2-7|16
CASSQEWEGSSYEQYF
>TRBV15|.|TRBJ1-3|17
CATSRPFSGSSGNTIYF
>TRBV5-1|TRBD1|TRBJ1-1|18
CASSLAIKGAGGNTEAFF
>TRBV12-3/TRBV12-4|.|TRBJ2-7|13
CASSPSSRYEQYF
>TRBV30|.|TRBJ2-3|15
CAWSVPRHGTDTQYF
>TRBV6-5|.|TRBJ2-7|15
CASSRASSGNYEQYF
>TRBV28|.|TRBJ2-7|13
CATRGASLYEQYF
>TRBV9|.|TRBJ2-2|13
CASSSQGGGELFF
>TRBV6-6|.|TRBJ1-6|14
CASSYSRTVSPLHF
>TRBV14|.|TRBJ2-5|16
CASSQDIWRGKETQYF
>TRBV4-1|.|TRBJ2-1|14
CASSQDISYNEQFF
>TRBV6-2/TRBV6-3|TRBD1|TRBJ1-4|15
CASSMNRGPNEKLFF
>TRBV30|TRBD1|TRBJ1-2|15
CAWSLGGTGLYGYTF
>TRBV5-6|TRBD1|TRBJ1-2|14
CASNINGQGHGYTF
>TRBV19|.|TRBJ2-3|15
CASSMRTRGPDTQYF
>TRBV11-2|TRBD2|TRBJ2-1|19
CASSVGTSGGAPTYNEQFF
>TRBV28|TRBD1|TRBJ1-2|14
CASRTSTGFYGYTF
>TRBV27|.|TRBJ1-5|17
CASSFQRGGLSNQPQHF
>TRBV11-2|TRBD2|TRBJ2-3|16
CASSLGTTSGTDTQYF
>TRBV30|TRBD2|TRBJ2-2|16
CACRTSGGENTGELFF
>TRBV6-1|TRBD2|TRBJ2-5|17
CASSEDPPGGGFETQYF
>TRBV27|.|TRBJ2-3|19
CASSLGVLKAHLSPDTQYF
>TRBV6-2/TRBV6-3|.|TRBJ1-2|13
CASSYLLGGGYTF
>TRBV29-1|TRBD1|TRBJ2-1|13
CSGTGGSYNEQFF
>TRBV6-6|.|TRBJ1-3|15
CASSPRVVWGNTIYF
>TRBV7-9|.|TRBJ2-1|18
CASSLSSLGDSSYNEQFF
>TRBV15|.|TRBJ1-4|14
CATSYRAFNEKLFF
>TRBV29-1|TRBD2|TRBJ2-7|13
CSVRTSGGYEQYF
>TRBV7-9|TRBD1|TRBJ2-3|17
CASSSPPGTGGPDTQYF
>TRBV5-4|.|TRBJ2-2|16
CASSPRQAPTTGELFF
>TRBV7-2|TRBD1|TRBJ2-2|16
CASSSWGQPNTGELFF
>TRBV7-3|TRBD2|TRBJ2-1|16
CASSPTLAGGYNEQFF
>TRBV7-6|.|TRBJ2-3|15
CASSPYSARGDTQYF
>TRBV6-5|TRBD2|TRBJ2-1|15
CASSPTSGGGNEQFF
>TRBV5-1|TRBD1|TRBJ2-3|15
CASSPSRDRTDTQYF
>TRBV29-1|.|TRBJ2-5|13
CSVEAGDQETQYF
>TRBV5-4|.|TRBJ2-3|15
CASSFTGGGADTQYF
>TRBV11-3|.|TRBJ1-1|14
CASSQLPNGVGAFF
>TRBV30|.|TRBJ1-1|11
CAYQVEQKAFF
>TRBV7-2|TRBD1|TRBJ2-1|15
CASSLYRQGVREQFF